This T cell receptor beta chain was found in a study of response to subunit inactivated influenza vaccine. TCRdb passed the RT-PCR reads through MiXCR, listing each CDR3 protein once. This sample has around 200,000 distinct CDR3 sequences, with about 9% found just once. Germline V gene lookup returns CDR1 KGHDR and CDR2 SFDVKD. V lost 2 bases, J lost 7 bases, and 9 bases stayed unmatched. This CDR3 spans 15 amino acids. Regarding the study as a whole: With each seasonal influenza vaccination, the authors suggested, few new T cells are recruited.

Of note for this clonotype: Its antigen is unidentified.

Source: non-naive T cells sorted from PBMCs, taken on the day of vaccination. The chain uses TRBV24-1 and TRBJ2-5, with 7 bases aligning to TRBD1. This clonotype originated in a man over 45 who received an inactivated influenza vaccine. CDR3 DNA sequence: TGTGCCACCAGTGATTGGACAGCCCCAGGGGGGACCCAGTACTTC. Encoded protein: CATSDWTAPGGTQYF.